The present TCR beta chain was sequenced within a study of cytomegalovirus exposure and HLA in healthy donors. Regarding the study as a whole: In an earlier analysis, most TCR beta V segments were productive about 87% or about 30% of the time. Specific recognition of CMV antigens was confirmed in vitro for three chains (all CMV-associated).

Germline V CDR1 and CDR2: MRHNA, SNTAGT. The V gene lost 8 bases and the J gene lost 9 bases, with 14 bases spanning the gap. This CDR3 has 12 amino acids. Primers for the PCR totalled 60 Vbeta and 13 Jbeta. The repertoire was sequenced with immunoSEQ multiplex PCR; TCRdb's copy has only in-frame clones and lacks some. The profile shows 150,000 to 200,000 clones, around 82% of them singletons. This clone was counted a single time. The target antigen is unknown. The V call is TRBV6-4, the J call TRBJ1-3; perhaps TRBD1 as D (5 bases). Sequences were obtained from PBMCs. The TCR originated in a boy younger than 18 in good health and CMV-seronegative. The CDR3 is CASGHPGGTIYF. CDR3 in DNA: TGTGCCAGCGGACACCCCGGGGGCACCATATATTTT.